This TCR beta chain was documented in a study of identical twins. Broader study findings: Abundant beta clonotypes from cord blood bore fewer insertions; memory repertoires lacked this pattern. It was possible that invariant MAIT and iNKT cells partly confounded the zero-insertion analyses.

One entry per CDR3 protein results from TCRdb running MiXCR on the 5' RACE reads. The sample carries fewer than 250,000 distinct CDR3 sequences, approximately 7.9% recorded once. A remark on this clonotype: Its antigen is undetermined.

The same data also went into a second study, on yellow fever vaccine responses in identical twins. That study adds: Reportedly, the response of twins' T cells to the vaccine seemed partly convergent, partly personalized.

The source is a woman under 30 in good health. The sample consisted of CD8+ T cells sorted from blood.

In DNA, the CDR3 is TGCAGCGTTGAAGGGCTCAGGGTTTTTGAGCAGTTCTTC. Translated: CSVEGLRVFEQFF. The chain employs TRBV29-1 and TRBJ2-1; TRBD1 is a possible D gene (5 bases). Germline values: CDR1 SQVTM, CDR2 ANQGSEA. CDR3 length: 13 amino acids. Trimming removed 1 base from V and 9 bases from J, with 13 bases in between.